This T cell receptor (beta chain) was obtained from a study of cytomegalovirus exposure and HLA in healthy donors. Study-level points and caveats: Relative to equally common others, HLA-associated TCR beta chains showed greater clonal expansion in a later analysis. According to reports, the classifier identified cytomegalovirus status with high specificity and sensitivity. For most TCR sequences rarity was the rule, although some public TCRs occurred in many donors.

Germline CDR1 and CDR2: SGDLS and YYNGEE. The CDR3 covers 15 residues. Trimming took off 2 bases at V and 9 bases at J, with 15 bases between the two ends. Use of 60 Vbeta and 13 Jbeta primers characterized the PCR. TCRdb's copy holds only in-frame clones and misses some; the assay was immunoSEQ multiplex PCR. Its table records 60,000 to 90,000 clones. As regards this clone: Its cognate antigen is unknown.

The chain carries TRBV9 and TRBJ1-6; the D gene is possibly TRBD1 (5 bases). This receptor was identified in a middle-aged woman in good health and CMV-seropositive. Sequencing used PBMCs. CDR3 bases: TGTGCCAGCAGCGTCGCGGAGAATAGGGGTTCACCCCTCCACTTT. This codes for CASSVAENRGSPLHF.